This T cell receptor beta chain was identified in a study of cytomegalovirus exposure and HLA in healthy donors. A remark on this clone: Its antigen is unidentified.

The CDR3 sequence is 15 residues long. In germline, CDR1 is MGHRA, CDR2 YSYEKL. V lost 0 bases, J lost 6 bases, and 15 bases lay in between. General study findings and limits: Productive status was seen about 87% or about 30% of the time for most TCR beta V segments in an earlier analysis. TRBV6-2, TRBV6-3 and some other V segments were excluded as indistinguishable. V- and J-gene trimming in TCR beta was tied to a missense DCLRE1C variant by an analysis performed later. Only CMV serostatus was available as immune exposure information.

Primers included in the PCR were 60 Vbeta and 13 Jbeta primers. Only in-frame clones appear in the TCRdb table, and some are missing; sequencing was by immunoSEQ multiplex PCR. The sample contains under 200,000 clones, around 79% of which appear only once. V usage is TRBV4-1 and J usage is TRBJ2-7; D is unresolved. This TCR came from a male donor in good health and CMV-seropositive. Material for sequencing was PBMCs. The CDR3 reads CASSQDSWSSLEQYF. CDR3 DNA sequence: TGCGCCAGCAGCCAAGATTCCTGGAGCTCTCTCGAGCAGTACTTC.